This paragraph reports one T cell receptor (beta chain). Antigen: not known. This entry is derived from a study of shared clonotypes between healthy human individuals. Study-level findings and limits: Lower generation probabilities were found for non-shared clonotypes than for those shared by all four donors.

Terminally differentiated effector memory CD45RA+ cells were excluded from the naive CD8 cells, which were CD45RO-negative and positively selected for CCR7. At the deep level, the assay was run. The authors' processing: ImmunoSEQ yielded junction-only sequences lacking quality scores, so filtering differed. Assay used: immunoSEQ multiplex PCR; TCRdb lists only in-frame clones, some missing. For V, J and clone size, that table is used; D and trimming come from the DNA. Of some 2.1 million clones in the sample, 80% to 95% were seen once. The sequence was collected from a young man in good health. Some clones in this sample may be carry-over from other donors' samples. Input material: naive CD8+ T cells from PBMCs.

CDR3 amino acids: CASSPGTGVNQPQHF. The DNA for the CDR3 is TGTGCCAGCAGCCCCGGGACAGGGGTCAATCAGCCCCAGCATTTT. This chain links TRBV5-5 with TRBJ1-5; TRBD1 matches at 10 bases. There are 15 residues in the CDR3. Germline lookup yields CDR1 SGHKS and CDR2 YYEKEE (reference sequence). Trimming at V came to 4 bases and at J to 3 bases, leaving 4 bases not matched to a gene.